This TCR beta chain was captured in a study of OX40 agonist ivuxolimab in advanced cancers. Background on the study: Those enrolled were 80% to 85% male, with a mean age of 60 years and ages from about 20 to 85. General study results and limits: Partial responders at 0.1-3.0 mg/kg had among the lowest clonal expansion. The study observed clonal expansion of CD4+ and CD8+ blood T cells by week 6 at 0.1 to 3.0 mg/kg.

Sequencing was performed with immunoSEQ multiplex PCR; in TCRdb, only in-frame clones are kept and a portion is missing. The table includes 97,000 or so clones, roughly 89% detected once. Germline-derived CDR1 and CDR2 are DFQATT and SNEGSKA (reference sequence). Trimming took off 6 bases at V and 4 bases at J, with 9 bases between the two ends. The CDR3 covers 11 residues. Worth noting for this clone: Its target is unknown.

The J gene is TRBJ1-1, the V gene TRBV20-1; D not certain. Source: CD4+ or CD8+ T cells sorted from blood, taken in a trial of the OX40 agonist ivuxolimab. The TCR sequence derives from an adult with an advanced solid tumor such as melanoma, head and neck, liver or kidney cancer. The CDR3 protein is CSASHRTEAFF. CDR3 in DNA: TGCAGTGCCTCCCACCGCACTGAAGCTTTCTTT.